Listed below are T cell receptor beta chains from one sample, sequenced in a study of blood T cell repertoires in COVID-19. Assay used: immunoSEQ multiplex PCR; TCRdb lists only in-frame clones, some missing. The sample has roughly 250,000 clones; 83% are singletons. The sample comprised peripheral blood. These receptors came from a human donor in a cohort sampled during active COVID-19. Each CDR3 is given with its conserved first and last residue. D genes are given only for firm matches. Size is omitted from some rows. Given values are once, few, many or a class for expanded clones.

v_call: TRBV7-9; d_call: NA; j_call: TRBJ2-1; clone_size: few; cdr3_nt: TGTGCCAGCAGCTTAGGCGATGAGCAGTTCTTC; cdr3_aa: CASSLGDEQFF
v_call: TRBV3-1/TRBV3-2; d_call: NA; j_call: TRBJ1-1; clone_size: NA; cdr3_nt: TGTGCCAGCAGCCAATGGGGGGTCGAGAACACTGAAGCTTTCTTT; cdr3_aa: CASSQWGVENTEAFF
v_call: TRBV5-4; d_call: TRBD1; j_call: TRBJ1-2; clone_size: NA; cdr3_nt: TGTGCCAGCAGCCGCAGGGGGAACTATGGCTACACCTTC; cdr3_aa: CASSRRGNYGYTF
v_call: TRBV6-2/TRBV6-3; d_call: NA; j_call: TRBJ2-5; clone_size: few; cdr3_nt: TGTGCCAGCAGTTCCGTCTTCCAAGAGACCCAGTACTTC; cdr3_aa: CASSSVFQETQYF
v_call: TRBV5-1; d_call: NA; j_call: TRBJ1-5; clone_size: once; cdr3_nt: TGCGCCAGCAGCTGTTTCTCGGGGGCGCGGGGGCAGCCCCAGCATTTT; cdr3_aa: CASSCFSGARGQPQHF
v_call: TRBV3-1/TRBV3-2; d_call: NA; j_call: TRBJ1-2; clone_size: NA; cdr3_nt: TGTGCCAGCAGCCAGGGACAAGCCCTTCGCTATGGCTACACCTTC; cdr3_aa: CASSQGQALRYGYTF
v_call: TRBV2; d_call: NA; j_call: TRBJ1-5; clone_size: few; cdr3_nt: TGTGCCAGCAGCCGAACAGGGTATAGCAATCAGCCCCAGCATTTT; cdr3_aa: CASSRTGYSNQPQHF
v_call: TRBV4-1; d_call: NA; j_call: TRBJ1-5; clone_size: NA; cdr3_nt: TGCGCCAGCAGCCAAGTCCCGGCGGGCTCTGGGCAGCCCCAGCATTTT; cdr3_aa: CASSQVPAGSGQPQHF
v_call: TRBV11-3; d_call: TRBD2; j_call: TRBJ2-5; clone_size: once; cdr3_nt: TGTGCCAGCAGCTTAACTAGCGGGGACCGGGAGACCCAGTACTTC; cdr3_aa: CASSLTSGDRETQYF
v_call: TRBV18; d_call: TRBD1; j_call: TRBJ1-3; clone_size: NA; cdr3_nt: TGTGCCAGCTCGTCCGGACAGGGCATAGGAAACACCATATATTTT; cdr3_aa: CASSSGQGIGNTIYF
v_call: TRBV28; d_call: NA; j_call: TRBJ2-7; clone_size: NA; cdr3_nt: TGTGCCAGCCGCTTCCAGGGGGGTGAGTACGAGCAGTACTTC; cdr3_aa: CASRFQGGEYEQYF
v_call: TRBV11-2; d_call: TRBD1; j_call: TRBJ2-7; clone_size: once; cdr3_nt: TGTGCCAGCAGCCCGGGACAGGGGTTCTACGAGCAGTACTTC; cdr3_aa: CASSPGQGFYEQYF
v_call: TRBV30; d_call: NA; j_call: TRBJ1-3; clone_size: NA; cdr3_nt: TGTGCCTGGGGATTCAGATCCTCTGGAAACACCATATATTTT; cdr3_aa: CAWGFRSSGNTIYF
v_call: TRBV2; d_call: NA; j_call: TRBJ1-6; clone_size: NA; cdr3_nt: TGTGCCAGCAGTGAATCTGGGGCCATGGTAGGGTCACCCCTCCACTTT; cdr3_aa: CASSESGAMVGSPLHF
v_call: TRBV19; d_call: NA; j_call: TRBJ1-2; clone_size: NA; cdr3_nt: TGTGCCAGTAGTACTCAGGAATCCTATGGCTACACCTTC; cdr3_aa: CASSTQESYGYTF
v_call: TRBV27; d_call: NA; j_call: TRBJ1-1; clone_size: few; cdr3_nt: TGTGCCAGCTGGAGGGTTCGGAGCACTGAAGCTTTCTTT; cdr3_aa: CASWRVRSTEAFF
v_call: TRBV7-2; d_call: TRBD2; j_call: TRBJ2-1; clone_size: NA; cdr3_nt: TGTGCCAGCAGCTTAGCTAGCGGGCTGTACAATGAGCAGTTCTTC; cdr3_aa: CASSLASGLYNEQFF
v_call: TRBV6-5; d_call: NA; j_call: TRBJ2-5; clone_size: NA; cdr3_nt: TGTGCCAGCAGTTACGGAGGGACCCAGTACTTC; cdr3_aa: CASSYGGTQYF
v_call: TRBV15; d_call: NA; j_call: TRBJ2-5; clone_size: NA; cdr3_nt: TGTGCCACCAGCAGAGCCTTGACAGGTCAAGAGACCCAGTACTTC; cdr3_aa: CATSRALTGQETQYF
v_call: TRBV5-1; d_call: TRBD1; j_call: TRBJ1-6; clone_size: NA; cdr3_nt: TGCGCCAGCAGCCCAGGACAGGGAAGCAATTCACCCCTCCACTTT; cdr3_aa: CASSPGQGSNSPLHF
v_call: TRBV10-2; d_call: TRBD1; j_call: TRBJ1-6; clone_size: once; cdr3_nt: TGCGCCAGCAGGTTGGGACAGGGGGTAGATGGACCCCTCCACTTT; cdr3_aa: CASRLGQGVDGPLHF
v_call: TRBV23-1; d_call: TRBD1; j_call: TRBJ2-7; clone_size: NA; cdr3_nt: TGCGCCAGCCGACAGGGACGAACGGAGCAGTACTTC; cdr3_aa: CASRQGRTEQYF
v_call: TRBV28; d_call: NA; j_call: TRBJ1-5; clone_size: NA; cdr3_nt: TGTGCCAGCAGTTTTTCAGGGGCCCATCGGCCCCAGCATTTT; cdr3_aa: CASSFSGAHRPQHF
v_call: TRBV28; d_call: NA; j_call: TRBJ2-7; clone_size: NA; cdr3_nt: TGTGCCAGCACACAGAGCAACTACGAGCAGTACTTC; cdr3_aa: CASTQSNYEQYF
v_call: TRBV19; d_call: TRBD2; j_call: TRBJ2-1; clone_size: NA; cdr3_nt: TGTGCCAGTACCCTAGGACTAGCGGGAGTCCATGAGCAGTTCTTC; cdr3_aa: CASTLGLAGVHEQFF
v_call: TRBV6-5; d_call: NA; j_call: TRBJ2-5; clone_size: NA; cdr3_nt: TGTGCCAGCACCCAAAGCGAGGGAGGGACCCAGTACTTC; cdr3_aa: CASTQSEGGTQYF
v_call: TRBV10-3; d_call: NA; j_call: TRBJ1-6; clone_size: NA; cdr3_nt: TGTGCCATCAGTGAGACCTCGGGAGGGGATTCACCCCTCCACTTT; cdr3_aa: CAISETSGGDSPLHF
v_call: TRBV6-5; d_call: TRBD1; j_call: TRBJ1-2; clone_size: NA; cdr3_nt: TGTGCCAGCCTCCGGGACAGGGGAGGCTATGGCTACACCTTC; cdr3_aa: CASLRDRGGYGYTF